The T cell receptor (beta chain) under discussion was sequenced for a study of CD8+ T cells in alopecia areata (dated by TCRdb to 2016 to 2019). About the study as a whole: To study T cell clonal expansion in alopecia areata, the researchers applied high-throughput TCRbeta sequencing to both the C3H/HeJ mouse model and human patients. Amplification of TCRbeta CDR3 regions was done by immunoSEQ multiplex PCR using 35 Vbeta forward primers and 13 Jbeta reverse primers. On the human side, TCRbeta sequencing was run on scalp tissue and on sorted CD4+ and CD8+ peripheral blood T cells from healthy controls and from alopecia areata patients with either patchy or totalis/universalis disease. Scalp clonality was compared among normal scalp (n=4), patchy alopecia areata scalp (n=8), and alopecia totalis/universalis scalp (n=8). RNA was obtained with the PAXgene miRNA kit for fixed scalp, the miRNeasy kit for PBMCs, and the RNeasy kit for mouse skin. Broad study findings and their caveats: Compared with normal scalp, lesional scalp, particularly in alopecia totalis/universalis, had higher clonality and more expanded CD8+ clones, which suggests antigenic drive. Unlike mouse skin, which is dominated by gammadelta T cells, normal human skin has resident alphabeta T cells that are also sequenced, and this complicates analysis of the scalp TCR repertoire. Shared TCR sequences between patients were less evident than in mice, which may be partly attributable to HLA diversity in the patient population.

V loses 1 base, J loses 3 bases, and the germline ends lie 16 bases apart. For CDR1 and CDR2, the germline V gene lists SGHRS and YFSETQ. Including cysteine and phenylalanine, the CDR3 has 16 amino acids. Only CDR3 DNA is held: 48 bases, read in frame from base 1. The protocol used for the library was the immunoSEQ multiplex PCR assay. For TCR sequencing, RNA was extracted from every sample and reverse transcribed into cDNA to serve as template. SuperScript III was used to make first-strand cDNA, primed with a 2:1 mix of oligo-dT and random hexamers. A synthetic immune receptor repertoire was used to assess amplification bias, and residual bias was removed computationally. In the source study's methods: Raw reads were preprocessed to remove errors, and CDR3 was defined by IMGT conventions from the conserved cysteine to phenylalanine. Clonality was calculated as 1 minus Shannon entropy normalized by log2 of the number of productive unique TCRs. CD4 or CD8 identity of scalp clones was inferred by cross-referencing scalp TCRbeta sequences with sorted blood CD4 and CD8 repertoires. TCRdb stores this immuneACCESS table with in-frame sequences only. Part of the clones is absent; in the studies checked, under half of the shortfall reflects unresolved V genes, and no reason is known for the rest. Clonal size and the V and J genes are those of that table, whereas D and trimming came from the DNA. For this sample the table gives under 250,000 clones, of which approximately 53% were detected only once. The top ten hold roughly 5.3% of the sample.

As regards this clone: The antigen this receptor binds is unknown. Base qualities are not recorded, but no much larger clone differs from it by a single base.

PBMCs were isolated by density centrifugation and stained for CD3, CD4 and CD8, after which CD4+ and CD8+ T cells were sorted on a FACSAria. Unaffected controls provided scalp biopsies and blood samples. The receptor was isolated from a human donor in good health. The chain is assembled from TRBV5-1 and TRBJ1-1; 5 matching bases give a weak D call of TRBD1. The sequencing sample was made of CD8+ T cells sorted from blood. The CDR3 amino acid sequence is: CASSLSPRVVDTEAFF. The nucleotides are TGCGCCAGCAGCTTGTCCCCCAGGGTAGTAGACACTGAAGCTTTCTTT. Where the CDR3 stops, the reference TRBV5-1 and TRBJ1-1 genes take over; the full variable domain is KAGVTQTPRYLIKTRGQQVTLSCSPISGHRSVSWYQQTPGQGLQFLFEYFSETQRNKGNFPGRFSGRQFSNSRSEMNVSTLELGDSALYLCASSLSPRVVDTEAFFGQGTRLTVV.